The 27 T cell receptor beta chains below were found in one sample sequenced in a study of T cells after yellow fever vaccination. TCRdb re-called the 5' RACE reads through MiXCR, storing one row per CDR3 protein. The sample lists around 330,000 distinct CDR3 sequences, roughly 4% occurring once. The sample was PBMCs, taken on the day of the yellow fever booster vaccination. Receptors originate from a young man who received the YFV17D yellow fever vaccine.

Ten or more counts support this clonotype. The V call is TRBV6-5, the J call TRBJ2-5; 7 bases are shared with TRBD2. CDR3 size: 15 residues. Germline V gives CDR1 MNHEY, CDR2 SVGAGI. Trimming at V came to 0 bases and at J to 2 bases, leaving 3 bases not matched to a gene. The CDR3: CASSYSGGLQETQYF. The CDR3 nucleotides are TGTGCCAGCAGTTACTCGGGGGGACTACAAGAGACCCAGTACTTC.

This clonotype was seen more than once but under ten times. The rearrangement links TRBV28 to TRBJ2-7; D may match TRBD1 or TRBD2 (5 bases each). Trimming took 6 bases from V and 2 from J, leaving 17 bases between them. This CDR3 is built from 15 residues. From germline, CDR1 is MDHEN and CDR2 SYDVKM. The CDR3 region is CASSPTDRGAYEQYV. The CDR3 DNA reads as TGTGCCAGCAGCCCGACTGACAGAGGGGCCTACGAGCAGTACGTC.

This clonotype was picked up a small number of times. V is TRBV21-1 and J is TRBJ1-6. TRBV21-1 is a pseudogene. The CDR3 spans 15 residues. The CDR3 loop is CARNDPGGLRSPLHF. The CDR3 region has the DNA TGTGCCAGAAACGATCCAGGGGGACTGCGGTCACCCCTCCACTTT.

CDR3 region: CASNKGTNTEAFF. Written as DNA, the CDR3 is TGCGCCAGCAATAAAGGGACGAACACTGAAGCTTTCTTT. This chain connects TRBV5-1 to TRBJ1-1; possible D gene TRBD1, 5 bases. V shed 6 bases and J shed 1 base, with 10 bases lying between them. The CDR3 length is 13 residues. Germline V gene sequence: CDR1 SGHRS, CDR2 YFSETQ.

At least ten counts were recorded for this clonotype. V usage is TRBV20-1 and J usage is TRBJ1-2, with 7 bases lining up with TRBD1. Germline values: CDR1 DFQATT, CDR2 SNEGSKA (reference sequence). This CDR3 region has 12 residues. V lost 2 bases, J lost 5 bases, and 2 bases stayed unmatched. CDR3 residues: CSARNRGYGYTF. The CDR3 nucleotides are TGCAGTGCTAGAAACAGGGGATATGGCTACACCTTC.

Many counts were recorded for this clonotype. CDR3 residues: CASSLGQGGVTEAFF. The CDR3 DNA follows: TGTGCCAGCAGTTTGGGGCAAGGGGGCGTCACTGAAGCTTTCTTT. V and J are TRBV12-3 or TRBV12-4 and TRBJ1-1, with 7 bases that match TRBD1. The CDR3 totals 15 residues. V was pared by 3 bases and J by 4 bases, with 8 bases of the junction left unmatched.

The chain combines TRBV7-6 with TRBJ2-2; D could derive from TRBD1 or TRBD2 (5 bases each). Deletions cut 4 bases from V and 5 bases from J, with 17 bases between. The CDR3 totals 16 residues. The germline V gene has CDR1 SGHVS and CDR2 FNYEAQ. CDR3 sequence reads: CASSSTSGPGTGELFF. CDR3 in DNA: TGTGCCAGCAGCTCTACCTCGGGACCAGGAACCGGGGAGCTGTTTTTT.

This clonotype has a count of ten or more. The chain is built from TRBV18 and TRBJ2-2, with 8 bases that match TRBD1. The CDR3 spans 14 residues. Germline CDR1 and CDR2: KGHSH and LQKENI. Trimming removed 2 bases from V and 9 bases from J; junction bases left unmatched: 5. CDR3 in DNA: TGTGCCAGCTCACCAAACCCAGGGGGCAGGGAGCTGTTTTTT. Translated: CASSPNPGGRELFF.

This clonotype appeared many times. This rearrangement joins TRBV11-1 to TRBJ2-5; 10 nucleotides agree with TRBD1. The CDR3 is made up of 16 amino acids. CDR1 SGHAT and CDR2 FQDESV come from the germline V gene (reference sequence). V shed 1 base and J 4 bases; nucleotides not matched to a gene: 6. The chain's CDR3 is CASSLGTGGRGETQYF. CDR3 bases: TGTGCCAGCAGCTTAGGGACAGGGGGTCGAGGAGAGACCCAGTACTTC.

In this sample, this clonotype turned up a few times. This rearrangement joins TRBV24-1 to TRBJ1-1; D remains unclear. Germline lookup yields CDR1 KGHDR and CDR2 SFDVKD. The CDR3 loop spans 13 amino acids. With 5 bases removed from V and 1 base from J, the gap between germline ends came to 7 bases. Here the CDR3 reads CATSAPGNTEAFF. CDR3 DNA: TGTGCCACCAGTGCCCCAGGGAACACTGAAGCTTTCTTT.

This clonotype was seen more than once but under ten times. The chain is built from TRBV27 and TRBJ2-3; D is possibly TRBD2 (6 bases). The CDR3 contains 13 residues. Per germline, CDR1 MNHEY and CDR2 SMNVEV (reference sequence). V was clipped by 6 bases and J by 7 bases, with 14 bases between them. The CDR3 sequence: CASRTRGVYTQYF. The CDR3 nucleotides read TGTGCCAGCAGGACTAGAGGGGTATATACGCAGTATTTT.

This clonotype was detected ten times or more. The chain has TRBV7-2 and TRBJ2-3; 12 bases are a match to TRBD2. The length of the CDR3 is 19 residues. The germline CDR1 and CDR2 sequences are SGHTA and FQGNSA. Unmatched junction bases numbered 14, after V lost 5 bases and J lost 2 bases. The CDR3 here is CASSEEPPTSGGNTDTQYF. The CDR3 region has the DNA TGTGCCAGCAGCGAAGAGCCCCCCACTAGCGGGGGGAACACAGATACGCAGTATTTT. Using reference TRBV7-2 and TRBJ2-3 for the parts outside the CDR3, the full variable domain is GAGVSQSPSNKVTEKGKDVELRCDPISGHTALYWYRQSLGQGLEFLIYFQGNSAPDKSGLPSDRFSAERTGGSVSTLTIQRTQQEDSAVYLCASSEEPPTSGGNTDTQYFGPGTRLTVL.

The chain has TRBV20-1 and TRBJ1-5; 8 bases align to TRBD1. Germline lookup yields CDR1 DFQATT and CDR2 SNEGSKA (reference sequence). J lost 3 bases, V lost 3 bases, and 7 bases had no gene match. This CDR3 region has 15 residues. This CDR3 is CSARSDRGFNQPQHF. The CDR3 nucleotides are TGCAGTGCTAGGTCCGACAGGGGTTTCAATCAGCCCCAGCATTTT.

This clonotype was seen repeatedly, ten times or more. This sequence joins TRBV15 and TRBJ2-1, with TRBD2 matching over 8 bases. The J segment lost 6 bases and the V segment lost 6 bases, leaving 4 bases of the junction unmatched. Germline lookup yields CDR1 LNHNV and CDR2 YYDKDF (reference sequence). This CDR3 is 13 amino acids long. CDR3 DNA sequence: TGTGCCACCAGGCCGGGGGGGCTCAATGAGCAGTTCTTC. This gives the protein CATRPGGLNEQFF.

The table lists this clonotype with a few counts. J is TRBJ2-7 and V is TRBV6-5, with a possible D match to TRBD1 (5 bases). The CDR3 consists of 15 residues. The germline V gene encodes CDR1 MNHEY and CDR2 SVGAGI. Trimming took off 2 bases at V and 3 bases at J, with 14 bases between the two ends. The CDR3 sequence: CASSYDEGVNYEQYF. The CDR3 region has the DNA TGTGCCAGCAGTTACGACGAAGGGGTGAACTACGAGCAGTACTTC.

This clonotype has at least ten counts. The J gene is TRBJ2-7, the V gene TRBV7-9; D is unresolved. V lost 6 bases to trimming and J lost 4 bases, with 10 bases between them. The CDR3 runs to 12 residues. Germline V gene data show CDR1 as SEHNR and CDR2 as FQNEAQ (reference sequence). In nucleotides, the CDR3 is TGTGCCAGCAGAGTAGCTGGGTACGAGCAGTACGTC. Residues: CASRVAGYEQYV.

The table lists this clonotype with a few counts. The chain is built from TRBV18 and TRBJ2-2, with a tentative D call TRBD2 (6 bases). This CDR3 spans 15 amino acids. Germline lookup yields CDR1 KGHSH and CDR2 LQKENI. V dropped 3 bases and J dropped 5 bases, with 13 bases sitting between them. The DNA of the CDR3 is TGTGCCAGCTCACCCGGGACCGCGGGGACCGGGGAGCTGTTTTTT. The encoded protein is CASSPGTAGTGELFF.

This clonotype was counted at least ten times. The chain combines TRBV6-5 with TRBJ2-5; D call uncertain. CDR1 is MNHEY, CDR2 SVGAGI, per germline. V lost 0 bases and J lost 5, with 16 bases in between. This CDR3 has 16 residues. The CDR3 nucleotides are TGTGCCAGCAGTTACTCTTTGGCGGCGAGTGGGGAGACCCAGTACTTC. This encodes CASSYSLAASGETQYF.

A few counts support this clonotype. This rearrangement joins TRBV7-8 to TRBJ1-5; D perhaps matches TRBD1 (6 bases). The germline CDR1 and CDR2 sequences are SGHVS and FQNEAQ. The V gene lost 7 bases and the J gene lost 1 base, with 14 bases spanning the gap. The CDR3 has 15 amino acids. CDR3 nucleotide sequence: TGTGCCAGCACCCGCTTCCAGGGGAGCAATCAGCCCCAGCATTTT. Protein product: CASTRFQGSNQPQHF.

This clonotype was recorded a few times. The V gene is TRBV9, the J gene TRBJ2-5; 10 nucleotides agree with TRBD2. The CDR3 length is 15 residues. Germline CDR1 SGDLS, CDR2 YYNGEE. The V and J ends lost 3 bases and 1 base, in that order; junction bases with no gene match: 3. CDR3 protein: CASSGVAGGQETQYF. Written as DNA, the CDR3 is TGTGCCAGCAGCGGAGTAGCGGGGGGCCAAGAGACCCAGTACTTC.

The rearrangement uses TRBV4-2 and TRBJ1-1; TRBD1 might be the D (5 bases). The V and J ends lost 0 bases and 3 bases respectively, with 8 bases between them. The germline gives CDR1 LGHNA, CDR2 YNFKEQ. This CDR3 comprises 14 residues. The CDR3 coding sequence is TGTGCCAGCAGCCAAGATAGCAGGGACACTGAAGCTTTCTTT. It is translated as CASSQDSRDTEAFF.

This clonotype has just a few counts. J is TRBJ1-1 and V is TRBV20-1; D gene ambiguous. Deletions cut 3 bases from V and 4 bases from J, with 9 bases between. Germline CDR1 DFQATT, CDR2 SNEGSKA (reference sequence). This CDR3 spans 12 amino acids. The CDR3 DNA follows: TGCAGTGCTAGGGCGGGCGTCACTGAAGCTTTCTTT. Translating gives CSARAGVTEAFF.

This clonotype was found many times. The chain combines TRBV7-9 with TRBJ2-7, with TRBD1 as a possible D gene (5 bases). The V gene lost 6 bases and the J gene lost 7 bases, with 13 bases spanning the gap. Looked up from germline, CDR1 is SEHNR and CDR2 is FQNEAQ (reference sequence). CDR3 length: 12 amino acids. CDR3 amino acids: CASSLDNAEQYV. Written as DNA, the CDR3 is TGTGCCAGCAGTTTGGACAACGCGGAGCAGTACGTC.

This clonotype was counted at least ten times. The chain combines TRBV24-1 with TRBJ2-5; unclear D gene. Per germline, CDR1 KGHDR and CDR2 SFDVKD. This CDR3 has 13 amino acids. Trimming pared 4 bases from V and 2 bases from J, leaving 7 bases between. The CDR3 nucleotides are TGTGCCACCAGTGACGCTTGGCAAGAGACCCAGTACTTC. Residues: CATSDAWQETQYF.

This clonotype was counted a few times. This chain connects TRBV19 to TRBJ1-5; D is possibly TRBD1 (6 bases). The CDR3 extends over 15 amino acids. Germline V gives CDR1 LNHDA, CDR2 SQIVND (reference sequence). Trimming stripped 4 bases from V and 4 bases from J, with 14 bases between. The CDR3 nucleotides are TGTGCCAGTAGTAGGGGGACAAGACCTAATCAGCCCCAGCATTTT. As protein: CASSRGTRPNQPQHF. The full variable domain, in which reference TRBV19 and TRBJ1-5 provide the parts outside the CDR3, is DGGITQSPKYLFRKEGQNVTLSCEQNLNHDAMYWYRQDPGQGLRLIYYSQIVNDFQKGDIAEGYSVSREKKESFPLTVTSAQKNPTAFYLCASSRGTRPNQPQHFGDGTRLSIL.

This clonotype was seen more than once but under ten times. The V and J genes are TRBV6-2 or TRBV6-3 and TRBJ2-7, with 7 bases matching TRBD1. The CDR3 covers 15 residues. The V and J ends lost 5 bases and 2 bases, in that order; junction bases with no gene match: 9. Germline loops: CDR1 MNHEY, CDR2 SVGEGT. CDR3 sequence: CASSDLRQGPYEQYF. The CDR3 bases are TGTGCCAGCAGTGATCTTCGACAGGGCCCCTACGAGCAGTACTTC.

This clonotype was detected ten times or more. This chain joins TRBV6-2 or TRBV6-3 and TRBJ2-2; either TRBD1 or TRBD2 may fit D (5 bases each). V was shortened by 7 bases and J by 4 bases, with 10 bases between the two germline ends. This CDR3 is 13 amino acids long. Germline CDR1 MNHEY, CDR2 SVGEGT. The CDR3 spells CASTGAGTGELFF. CDR3 sequence (DNA): TGTGCCAGCACCGGGGCGGGCACCGGGGAGCTGTTTTTT.